A selection of T cell receptor beta chains follows, all from one sample in a study of control samples from healthy donors and cancer patients. Profiled with immunoSEQ multiplex PCR; TCRdb holds only in-frame clones, not every one. The sample contains 150,000 to 200,000 clones, over 85% of which appear only once. The source material was blood. The receptors originated from a woman aged 40 to 55 in good health. Both conserved end residues are part of each CDR3. The D gene is left open where the match is weak. Expanded clones get a size class; other rows say once, few or many, or leave the size out.

D gene: -; J gene: TRBJ1-5; V gene: TRBV4-1; clone size: -; CDR3 protein: CASSQDGLGPQPQHF; CDR3 DNA: TGCGCCAGCAGCCAAGATGGGTTGGGGCCCCAGCCCCAGCATTTT
D gene: -; J gene: TRBJ1-1; V gene: TRBV5-1; clone size: -; CDR3 protein: CASSLVLTGAARSTEAFF; CDR3 DNA: TGCGCCAGCAGCTTGGTTTTGACGGGGGCAGCCCGTAGCACTGAAGCTTTCTTT
D gene: -; J gene: TRBJ1-1; V gene: TRBV7-2; clone size: -; CDR3 protein: CASSLWGTEAFF; CDR3 DNA: TGTGCCAGCAGCTTATGGGGGACTGAAGCTTTCTTT
D gene: -; J gene: TRBJ1-4; V gene: TRBV9; clone size: -; CDR3 protein: CASSVGAQGRANEKLFF; CDR3 DNA: TGTGCCAGCAGCGTAGGGGCACAGGGTAGGGCTAATGAAAAACTGTTTTTT
D gene: -; J gene: TRBJ1-1; V gene: TRBV29-1; clone size: -; CDR3 protein: CSVGDTEAFF; CDR3 DNA: TGCAGCGTTGGAGACACTGAAGCTTTCTTT
D gene: -; J gene: TRBJ1-1; V gene: TRBV19; clone size: -; CDR3 protein: CASSMIGGGWTEAFF; CDR3 DNA: TGTGCCAGTAGTATGATAGGAGGTGGATGGACTGAAGCTTTCTTT
D gene: -; J gene: TRBJ1-1; V gene: TRBV9; clone size: -; CDR3 protein: CASTSSTGAGYTEAFF; CDR3 DNA: TGTGCCAGCACCTCCTCCACGGGGGCGGGATACACTGAAGCTTTCTTT
D gene: -; J gene: TRBJ1-6; V gene: TRBV7-6; clone size: -; CDR3 protein: CASRIEGNNSPLHF; CDR3 DNA: TGTGCCAGCAGAATTGAGGGGAATAATTCACCCCTCCACTTT
D gene: -; J gene: TRBJ1-2; V gene: TRBV5-4; clone size: -; CDR3 protein: CASSLEWVNYGYTF; CDR3 DNA: TGTGCCAGCAGCTTGGAGTGGGTAAACTATGGCTACACCTTC
D gene: TRBD2; J gene: TRBJ2-1; V gene: TRBV6-5; clone size: -; CDR3 protein: CASKGGGSSYNEQFF; CDR3 DNA: TGTGCCAGCAAGGGCGGGGGGAGCTCCTACAATGAGCAGTTCTTC
D gene: TRBD1; J gene: TRBJ1-5; V gene: TRBV4-3; clone size: -; CDR3 protein: CASSPTGRSNQPQHF; CDR3 DNA: TGCGCCAGCAGCCCGACAGGGAGAAGCAATCAGCCCCAGCATTTT
D gene: -; J gene: TRBJ1-4; V gene: TRBV29-1; clone size: -; CDR3 protein: CSVGRSEKLFF; CDR3 DNA: TGCAGCGTTGGCAGATCAGAGAAACTGTTTTTT
D gene: -; J gene: TRBJ1-2; V gene: TRBV7-2; clone size: -; CDR3 protein: CASSLGAAYGYTF; CDR3 DNA: TGTGCCAGCAGCTTAGGGGCAGCCTATGGCTACACCTTC
D gene: TRBD2; J gene: TRBJ2-7; V gene: TRBV29-1; clone size: -; CDR3 protein: CSVEGKSISSGYEQYF; CDR3 DNA: TGCAGCGTTGAAGGGAAATCTATCTCTAGCGGCTACGAGCAGTACTTC
D gene: TRBD2; J gene: TRBJ2-3; V gene: TRBV10-3; clone size: once; CDR3 protein: CAISANRLAGGADTQYF; CDR3 DNA: TGTGCCATCAGTGCTAATAGACTAGCGGGGGGAGCAGATACGCAGTATTTT
D gene: -; J gene: TRBJ2-5; V gene: TRBV13; clone size: once; CDR3 protein: CASSPRDGNQETQYF; CDR3 DNA: TGTGCCAGCAGCCCCCGGGACGGAAACCAAGAGACCCAGTACTTC
D gene: -; J gene: TRBJ2-5; V gene: TRBV30; clone size: -; CDR3 protein: CASTGRRDQETQYF; CDR3 DNA: TGTGCCTCCACGGGGCGGCGAGACCAAGAGACCCAGTACTTC
D gene: -; J gene: TRBJ2-1; V gene: TRBV15; clone size: -; CDR3 protein: CATSRPPNEQFF; CDR3 DNA: TGTGCCACCAGCAGACCACCGAATGAGCAGTTCTTC